The clone carrying this TCR beta chain occurred once. Its antigen remains unknown. The junction shows a germline mismatch at one end, possibly a read error. The V gene's germline CDR1 is LGHNA and CDR2 YNFKEQ. This CDR3 has 17 residues. A sample-barcoded 5' primer and a J-beta primer mix were used in a second PCR of roughly 7 to 12 cycles. MiXCR, run by TCRdb on the 5' RACE reads, gives a single entry per CDR3 protein. The data show 2 million or so distinct CDR3 sequences, about 50% seen once. Per-sample PBMC isolation yielded at least 7 million cells. This entry is derived from a study of blood T cells in healthy people across ages. Findings and caveats of the study: Unsorted PBMCs prevented conclusive naive versus antigen-experienced comparison.

This sequence was found in a woman aged 40 to 49 in good health. The rearrangement links TRBV4-2 to TRBJ2-1; TRBD1 matches at 9 bases. Sequencing was carried out using blood. CDR3 loop: CASGQDPGTGLRNEQFF. The CDR3 DNA reads as TGTGCCAGCGGCCAAGACCCGGGGACAGGGTTACGCAATGAGCAGTTCTTC.